This T cell receptor (beta chain) was sequenced during a study of T cells after yellow fever vaccination. For the study at large: Fractions of low cell number were prepared using SMART-Seq v4 Ultra Low Input. Study-level points and caveats: Just a small share of clonotypes turned up in the CD4 compartment as well as the CD8 compartment. The secondary response peaked faster, at day 5 versus 15, but was weaker. Post-booster reappearance was seen for most primary-vaccination clones (just under 97% CD4, 75% to 90% CD8).

Concerning this clonotype: Its antigen remains unknown. An end of the junction differs from the germline gene, which may be a read error.

The CDR3 runs 16 residues. The germline CDR1 and CDR2 sequences are KGHSH and LQKENI. One entry per CDR3 protein, called by TCRdb with MiXCR from the 5' RACE reads. The sample records 400,000 or so distinct CDR3 sequences, over 5% being singletons. This specimen was PBMCs, taken 5 days after the yellow fever booster vaccination. This sequence was found in a man aged 30 to 45 who received the YFV17D yellow fever vaccine. This rearrangement joins TRBV18 to TRBJ2-5; TRBD2 agrees at 13 bases. CDR3 nucleotide sequence: TGTGCCAGCTCCCCACTAGCGGGAGGGCTCGGACAGACCCAGTACTTC. The encoded protein is CASSPLAGGLGQTQYF. The full variable domain, its missing parts supplied by reference TRBV18 and TRBJ2-5, is NAGVMQNPRHLVRRRGQEARLRCSPMKGHSHVYWYRQLPEEGLKFMVYLQKENIIDESGMPKERFSAEFPKEGPSILRIQQVVRGDSAAYFCASSPLAGGLGQTQYFGPGTRLLVL.